The clone carrying this TCR beta chain was detected many times. What it binds is not known. TCR alpha and TCR beta cDNA libraries carrying sample barcodes and UMIs came from 5'RACE with constant-segment primers. TCRdb redid the calling of the 5' RACE reads with MiXCR, one entry per CDR3 protein. The sample yields 280,000 or so distinct CDR3 sequences, roughly 8.2% seen once. The entry originates in a study of T-cell memory formation after mild COVID-19. Trimming took 6 bases from V and 5 from J, leaving 13 bases between them. This CDR3 is built from 13 residues. Regarding the study as a whole: Chiefly within CM and EM were the contracting CD4+ clones; CD8+ ones were within EMRA. Detection of some responders pre-infection suggested pre-existing cross-reactive memory T cells participated.

The source is a young man who had mild COVID-19 (a few samples of this study predate the infection). Cell type and time point are not known. Input material: PBMCs or a T cell subset sorted from them (not recorded which). The chain joins TRBV12-3 or TRBV12-4 to TRBJ2-5; maybe TRBD1 (6 bases). As DNA, the CDR3 is TGTGCCAGCAGCCAGGGGAATTCCGAGACCCAGTACTTC. It specifies CASSQGNSETQYF.